The present entry profiles one TCR beta chain with its context. What it binds is unknown. The data stem from a study of cytomegalovirus exposure and HLA in healthy donors. Overall study context: Samples from HLA-typed donors yielded around 79 million unique TCRs in an early data release.

Use of 60 Vbeta and 13 Jbeta primers characterized the PCR. The method was immunoSEQ multiplex PCR; TCRdb's version includes in-frame clones alone and lacks a portion of them. The sample carries 90,000 to 120,000 clones, more than 75% recorded once. The CDR3 sequence is 17 residues long. Trimming removed 0 bases from V and 7 bases from J; junction bases left unmatched: 14. CDR1 is SQVTM and CDR2 is ANQGSEA in the germline V gene. Study findings and constraints: According to an earlier analysis, most TCR beta V segments yielded productive rearrangements about 90% or about 30% of the time. A later analysis showed HLA-associated TCR beta chains outstripping equally common others in clonal expansion.

The genes are TRBV29-1 and TRBJ2-1, with 8 bases lining up with TRBD2. The receptor was isolated from a woman between 40 and 50 years old in good health and CMV-seronegative. The sample taken for sequencing was PBMCs. The CDR3 bases are TGCAGCGTTGAAGATGGGGGTGCGAGCGGGAGCACGAATGAGCAGTTCTTC. It yields the protein CSVEDGGASGSTNEQFF.